The clone carrying this T cell receptor (beta chain) has only one observation. Resolution of symptoms, clearance, or two negative PCRs was present in recovered Cohort 3 donors. The sample originates from a study of blood T cell repertoires in COVID-19. Germline V CDR1 and CDR2: MNHEY, SVGAGI. Trimming pared 5 bases from V and 0 bases from J, leaving 8 bases between. The CDR3 contains 14 residues. The protocol was immunoSEQ multiplex PCR, while the TCRdb copy is restricted to in-frame clones and leaves out a portion. The sample has about 250,000 clones; 85% to 95% are singletons. The sequence was obtained from a woman younger than 35 who had recovered from COVID-19. The chain uses TRBV6-5 and TRBJ1-3; D is uncertain. Source material: PBMCs or T cells enriched from blood (not recorded which). CDR3 amino acids: CASSRGLSGNTIYF. The CDR3 region has the DNA TGTGCCAGCAGTCGCGGACTCTCTGGAAACACCATATATTTT.